This T cell receptor (beta chain) derives from a study of long-term antiretroviral therapy in people with HIV. Version v3.0 of the immunoSEQ assay was performed at survey level. Sequencing efforts were directed toward roughly 35,000-55,000 T-cell genomes per sample. Using immunoSEQ multiplex PCR, the repertoire was profiled, and TCRdb retains in-frame clones only, with some absent. The sample records roughly 30,000 clones, nearly 95% being singletons. Overall study results and limits: Repertoires with HIV possessed tighter CDR3 length spans than those of controls.

Worth noting for this clone: The antigen remains unidentified.

The length of the CDR3 is 15 residues. Germline V gene lookup returns CDR1 MDHEN and CDR2 SYDVKM. V gave up 5 bases and J gave up 3 bases; unmatched junction bases: 9. The chain links TRBV28 to TRBJ1-2; 7 bases are a match to TRBD1. This material consisted of unsorted PBMCs, taken 6 to 6.5 years after starting antiretroviral therapy. This receptor was taken from a man aged 30 to 39 with HIV. The CDR3: CASSDDGQDHYGYTF. The CDR3 DNA reads as TGTGCCAGCAGTGACGACGGACAGGACCACTATGGCTACACCTTC.